The 8 T cell receptor beta chains below were found in one sample sequenced in a study of cytomegalovirus exposure and HLA in healthy donors. Researchers ran the PCR with 60 Vbeta and 13 Jbeta primers. The method was immunoSEQ multiplex PCR; TCRdb's version includes in-frame clones alone and lacks a portion of them. The table lists fewer than 80,000 clones, about 69% of them singletons, with under 6% in the top ten. The sample comprised PBMCs. The source is a woman aged 25 to 39 in good health and CMV-seronegative.

The sample holds a few counts of this clone. The chain uses TRBV5-1 and TRBJ2-5, with D uncertain. V gave up 1 base and J gave up 0 bases, with 10 bases separating them. The CDR3 loop spans 15 amino acids. CDR1 and CDR2 (germline): SGHRS, YFSETQ. For the CDR3, the DNA is TGCGCCAGCAGCTTGAATTGGTCTAACCAAGAGACCCAGTACTTC. Encoded protein: CASSLNWSNQETQYF. Combining the CDR3 with reference TRBV5-1 and TRBJ2-5 gives the whole variable domain KAGVTQTPRYLIKTRGQQVTLSCSPISGHRSVSWYQQTPGQGLQFLFEYFSETQRNKGNFPGRFSGRQFSNSRSEMNVSTLELGDSALYLCASSLNWSNQETQYFGPGTRLLVL.

V is TRBV9 and J is TRBJ2-1; 8 nucleotides align to TRBD1. V dropped 4 bases and J dropped 3; count of bases not matched to a gene: 9. The CDR3 loop spans 16 amino acids. Germline V gene lookup returns CDR1 SGDLS and CDR2 YYNGEE. CDR3 region: CASSPDPGQGYNEQFF. For the CDR3, the DNA is TGTGCCAGCAGCCCCGACCCAGGACAGGGCTACAATGAGCAGTTCTTC. The whole variable domain, remainder taken from reference TRBV9 and TRBJ2-1, is DSGVTQTPKHLITATGQRVTLRCSPRSGDLSVYWYQQSLDQGLQFLIQYYNGEERAKGNILERFSAQQFPDLHSELNLSSLELGDSALYFCASSPDPGQGYNEQFFGPGTRLTVL.

This chain uses TRBV5-6 with TRBJ2-7; 12 bases agree with TRBD2. V was pared by 6 bases and J by 4 bases, with 5 bases of the junction left unmatched. Germline CDR1 and CDR2: SGHDT and YYEEEE. This CDR3 has 14 amino acids. The CDR3 sequence: CASTKGTSGYEQYV. CDR3 bases: TGTGCCAGCACCAAAGGGACTAGCGGGTACGAGCAGTACGTC.

The V gene is TRBV7-2, the J gene TRBJ2-1; TRBD2 agrees at 14 bases. Germline assignment: CDR1 SGHTA and CDR2 FQGNSA. Trimming cost V 5 bases and J 10 bases; bases outside gene matches: 7. CDR3 size: 15 residues. This chain's CDR3 is CASSQTSGRAREQFF. The CDR3 nucleotides read TGTGCCAGCAGCCAGACTAGCGGGAGGGCCCGAGAGCAGTTCTTC.

The chain is built from TRBV19 and TRBJ2-7, with 9 bases that match TRBD1. The CDR3 runs to 15 residues. V lost 6 bases, J lost 2 bases, and 8 bases stayed unmatched. CDR1 is LNHDA, CDR2 SQIVND, per germline (reference sequence). The CDR3 spells CASRTGTGSPYEQYF. CDR3 in DNA: TGTGCCAGTAGGACCGGGACAGGGAGTCCCTACGAGCAGTACTTC. Filled out from reference TRBV19 and TRBJ2-7, the complete variable domain reads DGGITQSPKYLFRKEGQNVTLSCEQNLNHDAMYWYRQDPGQGLRLIYYSQIVNDFQKGDIAEGYSVSREKKESFPLTVTSAQKNPTAFYLCASRTGTGSPYEQYFGPGTRLTVT.

V is TRBV4-1 and J is TRBJ2-1, with TRBD2 identical over 14 bases. Trimming removed 0 bases from V and 7 bases from J; junction bases left unmatched: 11. The CDR3 has 19 residues. Germline CDR1 MGHRA, CDR2 YSYEKL. The CDR3 DNA sequence: TGCGCCAGCAGCCAAGAATCGGCTAGGGGACTAGCGGGAGAGAATGAGCAGTTCTTC. Its translation is CASSQESARGLAGENEQFF.

The gene calls are TRBV18 and TRBJ2-3; 10 bases map to TRBD2. The CDR3 runs 15 residues. V gave up 3 bases and J gave up 1 base; unmatched junction bases: 1. Germline-derived CDR1 and CDR2 are KGHSH and LQKENI. The CDR3 region is CASSPLAGGTDTQYF. The CDR3 DNA sequence: TGTGCCAGCTCACCGCTAGCGGGGGGCACAGATACGCAGTATTTT.

This chain connects TRBV27 to TRBJ2-3, with 10 bases identical to TRBD1. With V trimmed by 5 bases and J by 5 bases, 4 bases remained unmatched. Per germline, CDR1 MNHEY and CDR2 SMNVEV (reference sequence). This CDR3 spans 14 amino acids. The CDR3 nucleotides are TGTGCCAGCAGTCCTCGGACAGGGGGAGATACGCAGTATTTT. It is translated as CASSPRTGGDTQYF.